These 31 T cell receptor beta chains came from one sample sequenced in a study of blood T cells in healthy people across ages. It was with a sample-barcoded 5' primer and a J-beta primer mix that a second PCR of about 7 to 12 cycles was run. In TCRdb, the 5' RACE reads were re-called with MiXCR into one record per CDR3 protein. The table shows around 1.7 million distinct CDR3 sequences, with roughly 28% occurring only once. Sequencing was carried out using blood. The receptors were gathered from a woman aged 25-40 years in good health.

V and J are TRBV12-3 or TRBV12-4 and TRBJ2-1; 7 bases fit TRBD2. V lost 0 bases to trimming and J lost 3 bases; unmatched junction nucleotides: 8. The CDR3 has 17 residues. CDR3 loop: CASSLAQSLADYNEQFF. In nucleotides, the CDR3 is TGTGCCAGCAGTTTAGCTCAATCCCTAGCGGACTACAATGAGCAGTTCTTC.

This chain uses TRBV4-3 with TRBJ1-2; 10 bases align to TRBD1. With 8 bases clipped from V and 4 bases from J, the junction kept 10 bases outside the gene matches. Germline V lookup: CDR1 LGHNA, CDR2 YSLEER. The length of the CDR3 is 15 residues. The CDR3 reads CASSEDRGMGYGYTF. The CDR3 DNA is TGCGCCAGCTCGGAGGACAGGGGGATGGGCTATGGCTACACCTTC.

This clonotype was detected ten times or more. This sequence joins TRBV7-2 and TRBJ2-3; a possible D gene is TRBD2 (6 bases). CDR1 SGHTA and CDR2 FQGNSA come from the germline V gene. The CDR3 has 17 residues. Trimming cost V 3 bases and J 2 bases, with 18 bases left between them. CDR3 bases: TGTGCCAGCAGCTTTCGGTCTTCCCGGGGGTACACAGATACGCAGTATTTT. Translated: CASSFRSSRGYTDTQYF.

Here the CDR3 reads CSAWEAGGVRETQFF. Here the CDR3 DNA reads TGCAGTGCTTGGGAAGCGGGGGGAGTTCGAGAGACCCAGTTCTTC. The chain combines TRBV20-1 with TRBJ2-5, with 9 nucleotides matching TRBD2. With the DNA end fitting TRBJ2-1 better, the J assignment may be wrong. This CDR3 has 15 amino acids. CDR1 is DFQATT, CDR2 SNEGSKA, per germline (reference sequence).

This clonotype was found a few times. As DNA, the CDR3 is TGTGCCAGCATGGAGCGCCTAGGGACACCTTGTTCACCCCTCCACTTT. Its translation: CASMERLGTPCSPLHF. The rearrangement uses TRBV7-2 and TRBJ1-6, with D tentatively TRBD1 (6 bases). Trimming stripped 7 bases from V and 9 bases from J, with 22 bases between. Germline assignment: CDR1 SGHTA and CDR2 FQGNSA. The CDR3 has 16 amino acids. Based on the CDR3 plus reference TRBV7-2 and TRBJ1-6, the full variable domain is GAGVSQSPSNKVTEKGKDVELRCDPISGHTALYWYRQSLGQGLEFLIYFQGNSAPDKSGLPSDRFSAERTGGSVSTLTIQRTQQEDSAVYLCASMERLGTPCSPLHFGNGTRLTVT.

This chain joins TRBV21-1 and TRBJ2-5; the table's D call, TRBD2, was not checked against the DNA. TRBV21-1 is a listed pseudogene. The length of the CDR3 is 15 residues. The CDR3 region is CASTSSSGNQETQYF. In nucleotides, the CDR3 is TGTGCCAGCACCAGTTCTAGCGGGAACCAAGAGACCCAGTACTTC.

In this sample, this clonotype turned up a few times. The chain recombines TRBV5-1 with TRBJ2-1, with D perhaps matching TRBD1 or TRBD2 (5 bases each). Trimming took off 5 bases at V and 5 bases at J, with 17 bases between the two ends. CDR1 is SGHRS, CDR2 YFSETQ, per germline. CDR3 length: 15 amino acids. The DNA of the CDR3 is TGCGCCAGCAGGAGGGGTCCCAGCCTAAACAATGAGCAGTTCTTC. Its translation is CASRRGPSLNNEQFF.

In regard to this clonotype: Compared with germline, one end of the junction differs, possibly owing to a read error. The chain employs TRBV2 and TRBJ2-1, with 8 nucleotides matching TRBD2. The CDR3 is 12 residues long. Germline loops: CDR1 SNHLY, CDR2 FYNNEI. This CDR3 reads CASREAGDEQFF. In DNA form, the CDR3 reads TGTGCCAGCAGGGAAGCGGGGGATGAGCAGTTCTTC.

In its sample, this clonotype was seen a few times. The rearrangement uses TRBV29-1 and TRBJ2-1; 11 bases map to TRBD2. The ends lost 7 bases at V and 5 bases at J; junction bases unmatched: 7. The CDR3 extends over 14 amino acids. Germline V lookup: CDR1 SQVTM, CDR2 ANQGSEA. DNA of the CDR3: TGCAGCGCCGTAGCGGGGGGGCTAGACAATGAGCAGTTCTTC. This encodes CSAVAGGLDNEQFF.

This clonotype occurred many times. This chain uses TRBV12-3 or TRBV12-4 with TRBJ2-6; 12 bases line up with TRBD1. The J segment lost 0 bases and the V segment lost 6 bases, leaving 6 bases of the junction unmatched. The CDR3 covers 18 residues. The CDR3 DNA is TGTGCCAGCAGGCCGGGACAGGGGGCGTTCTCTGGGGCCAACGTCCTGACTTTC. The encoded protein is CASRPGQGAFSGANVLTF.

CDR3 sequence reads: CASSYLLAGGEEQFF. As DNA, the CDR3 is TGTGCCAGCAGTTACCTACTAGCGGGGGGCGAGGAGCAGTTCTTC. The chain has TRBV6-2 or TRBV6-3 and TRBJ2-1; 12 positions match TRBD2. J was trimmed by 10 bases and V by 2 bases; bases with no gene match: 6. CDR3 length: 15 residues. Germline V lookup: CDR1 MNHEY, CDR2 SVGEGT.

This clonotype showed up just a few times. In DNA, the CDR3 is TGTGCCAGCAGCCGGCAGGGCGGGACTAGCGGGTACAATGAGCAGTTCTTC. Amino acid sequence: CASSRQGGTSGYNEQFF. The chain joins TRBV3-1 to TRBJ2-1, with 12 bases identical to TRBD2. The CDR3 extends over 17 amino acids. Unmatched junction bases numbered 8, after V lost 4 bases and J lost 4 bases. Germline CDR1 reads LGHDT; CDR2 reads YNNKEL (reference sequence).

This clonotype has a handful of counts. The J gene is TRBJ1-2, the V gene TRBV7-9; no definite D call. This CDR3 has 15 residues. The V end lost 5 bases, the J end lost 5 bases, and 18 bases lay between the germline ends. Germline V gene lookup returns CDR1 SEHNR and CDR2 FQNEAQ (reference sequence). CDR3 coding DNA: TGTGCCAGCAGCGGGAGGACGGTGGTTCGTTATGGCTACACCTTC. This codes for CASSGRTVVRYGYTF.

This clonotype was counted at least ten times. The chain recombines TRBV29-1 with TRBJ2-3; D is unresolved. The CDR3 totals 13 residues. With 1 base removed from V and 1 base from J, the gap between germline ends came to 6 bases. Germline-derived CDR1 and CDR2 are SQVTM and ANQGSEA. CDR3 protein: CSVEVAGTDTQYF. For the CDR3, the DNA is TGCAGCGTTGAAGTGGCAGGCACAGATACGCAGTATTTT.

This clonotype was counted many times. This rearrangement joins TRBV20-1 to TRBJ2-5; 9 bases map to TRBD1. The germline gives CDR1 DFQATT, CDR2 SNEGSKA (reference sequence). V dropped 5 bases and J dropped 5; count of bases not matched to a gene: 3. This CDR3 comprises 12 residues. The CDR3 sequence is CSAGTGTETQYF. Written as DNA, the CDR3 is TGCAGTGCTGGGACAGGGACGGAGACCCAGTACTTC.

CDR3 bases: TGTGCCAGCAGCTTAGCGCCGACAGGGGCGAGCGAGCAGTACTTC. Residues: CASSLAPTGASEQYF. V and J are TRBV7-2 and TRBJ2-7; 8 bases are a match to TRBD1. V dropped 0 bases and J dropped 6; count of bases not matched to a gene: 7. The germline V gene encodes CDR1 SGHTA and CDR2 FQGNSA. The CDR3 runs to 15 residues.

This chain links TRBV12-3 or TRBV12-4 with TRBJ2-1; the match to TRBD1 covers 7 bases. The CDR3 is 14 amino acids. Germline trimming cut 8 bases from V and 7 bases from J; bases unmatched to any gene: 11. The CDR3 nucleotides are TGTGCCAGCCGACAGGGAATTGTGGAGAATGAGCAGTTCTTC. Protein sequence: CASRQGIVENEQFF.

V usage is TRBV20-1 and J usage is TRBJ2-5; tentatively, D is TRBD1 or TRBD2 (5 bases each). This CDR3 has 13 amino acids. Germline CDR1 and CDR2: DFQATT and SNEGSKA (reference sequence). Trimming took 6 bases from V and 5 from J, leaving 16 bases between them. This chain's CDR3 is CSAVGVGTETQYF. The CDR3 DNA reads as TGCAGTGCCGTCGGGGTGGGGACGGAGACCCAGTACTTC.

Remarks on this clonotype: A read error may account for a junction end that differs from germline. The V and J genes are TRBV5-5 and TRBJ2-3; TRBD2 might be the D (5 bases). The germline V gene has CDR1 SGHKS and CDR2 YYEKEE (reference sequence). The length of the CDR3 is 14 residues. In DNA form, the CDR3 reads TGTGCCAGCAGCTTTCGGGGTAGCACAGATACGCGGTATTTT. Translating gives CASSFRGSTDTRYF.

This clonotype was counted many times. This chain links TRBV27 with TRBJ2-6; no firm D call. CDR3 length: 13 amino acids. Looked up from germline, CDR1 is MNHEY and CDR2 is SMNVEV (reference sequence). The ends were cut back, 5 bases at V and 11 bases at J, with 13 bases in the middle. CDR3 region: CASSPNQVDVLTF. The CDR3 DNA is TGTGCCAGCAGTCCTAACCAAGTGGACGTCCTGACTTTC. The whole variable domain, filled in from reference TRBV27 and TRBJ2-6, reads EAQVTQNPRYLITVTGKKLTVTCSQNMNHEYMSWYRQDPGLGLRQIYYSMNVEVTDKGDVPEGYKVSRKEKRNFPLILESPSPNQTSLYFCASSPNQVDVLTFGAGSRLTVL.

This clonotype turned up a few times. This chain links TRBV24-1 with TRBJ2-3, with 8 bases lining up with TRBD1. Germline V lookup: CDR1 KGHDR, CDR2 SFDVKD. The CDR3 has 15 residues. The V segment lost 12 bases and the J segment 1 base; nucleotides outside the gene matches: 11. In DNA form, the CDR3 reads TGTGCCTCGCGACAGGGGTTTCCTGGCACAGATACGCAGTATTTT. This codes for CASRQGFPGTDTQYF.

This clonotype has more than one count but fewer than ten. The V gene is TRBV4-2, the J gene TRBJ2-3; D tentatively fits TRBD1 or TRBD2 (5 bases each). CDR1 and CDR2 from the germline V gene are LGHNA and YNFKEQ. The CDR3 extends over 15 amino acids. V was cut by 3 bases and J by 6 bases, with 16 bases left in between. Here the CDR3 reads CASSQSIPGRDTQYF. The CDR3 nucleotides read TGTGCCAGCAGCCAGTCAATCCCGGGGCGGGATACGCAGTATTTT.

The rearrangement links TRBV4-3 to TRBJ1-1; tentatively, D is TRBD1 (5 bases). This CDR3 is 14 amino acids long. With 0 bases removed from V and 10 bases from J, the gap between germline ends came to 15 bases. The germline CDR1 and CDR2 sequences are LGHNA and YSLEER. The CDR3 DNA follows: TGCGCCAGCAGCCAAGATGGCGGTCTCCAGGGAGCTTTCTTT. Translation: CASSQDGGLQGAFF.

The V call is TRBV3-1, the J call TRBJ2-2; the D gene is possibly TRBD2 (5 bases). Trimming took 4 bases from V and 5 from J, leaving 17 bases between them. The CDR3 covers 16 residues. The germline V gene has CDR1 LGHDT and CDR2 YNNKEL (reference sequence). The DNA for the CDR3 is TGTGCCAGCAGCCGAGAACTAGGAGGAGGTACCGGGGAGCTGTTTTTT. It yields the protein CASSRELGGGTGELFF.

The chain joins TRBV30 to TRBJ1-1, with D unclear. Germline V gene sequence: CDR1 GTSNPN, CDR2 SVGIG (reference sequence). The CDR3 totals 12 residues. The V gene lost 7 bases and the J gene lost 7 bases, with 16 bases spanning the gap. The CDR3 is CASQAGGREAFF. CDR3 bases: TGTGCCTCCCAGGCGGGAGGACGTGAAGCTTTCTTT.

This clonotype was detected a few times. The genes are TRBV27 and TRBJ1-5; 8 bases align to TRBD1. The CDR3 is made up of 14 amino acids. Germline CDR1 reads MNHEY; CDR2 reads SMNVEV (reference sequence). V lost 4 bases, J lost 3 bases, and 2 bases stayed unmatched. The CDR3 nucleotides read TGTGCCAGCAGTTGGACAGGGTTCAATCAGCCCCAGCATTTT. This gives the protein CASSWTGFNQPQHF.

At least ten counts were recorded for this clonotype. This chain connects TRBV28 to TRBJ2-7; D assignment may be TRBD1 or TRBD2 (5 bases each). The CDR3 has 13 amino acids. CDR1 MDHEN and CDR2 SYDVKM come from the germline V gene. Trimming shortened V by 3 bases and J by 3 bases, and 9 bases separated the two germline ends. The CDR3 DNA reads TGTGCCAGCAGTTTTGGGGGTCTCTACGAGCAGTACTTC. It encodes CASSFGGLYEQYF.

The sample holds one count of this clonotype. CDR3 sequence reads: CASSFSGVRTSLYGYTF. The CDR3 DNA sequence: TGTGCCAGCAGTTTCTCCGGGGTTCGAACCTCCCTTTATGGCTACACCTTC. The V call is TRBV28, the J call TRBJ1-2, with D uncertain. This CDR3 comprises 17 residues. The germline V and J ends were trimmed by 3 bases and 5 bases, with 22 bases remaining between them. CDR1 is MDHEN and CDR2 is SYDVKM in the germline V gene.

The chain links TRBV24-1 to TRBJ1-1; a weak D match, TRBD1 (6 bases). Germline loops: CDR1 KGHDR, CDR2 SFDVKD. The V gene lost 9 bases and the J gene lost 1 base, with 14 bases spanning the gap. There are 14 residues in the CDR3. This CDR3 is CATSPGDSNTEAFF. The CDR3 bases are TGTGCCACCTCCCCAGGGGATTCGAACACTGAAGCTTTCTTT.

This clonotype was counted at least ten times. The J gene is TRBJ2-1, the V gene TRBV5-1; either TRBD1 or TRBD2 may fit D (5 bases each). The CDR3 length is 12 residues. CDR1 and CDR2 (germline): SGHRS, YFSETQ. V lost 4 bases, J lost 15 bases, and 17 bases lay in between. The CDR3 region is CASSLGTGWLFF. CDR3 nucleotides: TGCGCCAGCAGCCTAGGGACGGGGTGGTTGTTCTTC.

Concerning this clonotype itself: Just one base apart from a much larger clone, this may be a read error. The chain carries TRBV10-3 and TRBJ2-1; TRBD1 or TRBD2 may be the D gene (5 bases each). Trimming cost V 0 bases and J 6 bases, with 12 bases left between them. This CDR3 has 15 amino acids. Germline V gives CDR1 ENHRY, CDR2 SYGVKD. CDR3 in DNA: TGTGCCATCAGTGAGTCGTCGGGACCACCCAATGAGCAGTTCTTC. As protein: CAISESSGPPNEQFF.